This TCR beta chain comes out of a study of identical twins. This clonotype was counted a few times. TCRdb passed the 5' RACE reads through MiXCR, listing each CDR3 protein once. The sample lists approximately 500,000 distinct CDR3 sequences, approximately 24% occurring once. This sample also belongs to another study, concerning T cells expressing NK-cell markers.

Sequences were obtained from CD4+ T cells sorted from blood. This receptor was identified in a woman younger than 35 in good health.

The CDR3 DNA is TGCGCCAGCATGAGGACAGAGGCCTACGAGCAGTACTTC. Protein sequence: CASMRTEAYEQYF. This sequence joins TRBV10-2 and TRBJ2-7, with TRBD1 as a possible D gene (6 bases). The CDR3 sequence is 13 residues long. In germline, CDR1 is WSHSY, CDR2 SAAADI. Trimming cost V 7 bases and J 2 bases, with 12 bases left between them.